This T cell receptor beta chain is from a study of shared clonotypes between healthy human individuals. Using immunoSEQ multiplex PCR, the repertoire was profiled, and TCRdb retains in-frame clones only, with some absent. This sample has roughly 680,000 clones, with roughly 72% found just once. Germline loops: CDR1 MNHEY, CDR2 SMNVEV (reference sequence). This CDR3 contains 15 residues. Sequenced material: memory CD4+ T cells sorted from blood. As for subset: CD45RA-negative fraction. The clonotype comes from a young woman in good health. The chain employs TRBV27 and TRBJ2-5; 8 bases map to TRBD1. The J call may be faulty, since TRBJ2-7 better matches the DNA end. DNA for the CDR3: TGTGCCAGCAGTTCTATGCAGGGGGCTCTATACGAGCAGTACTTC. It is translated as CASSSMQGALYEQYF.